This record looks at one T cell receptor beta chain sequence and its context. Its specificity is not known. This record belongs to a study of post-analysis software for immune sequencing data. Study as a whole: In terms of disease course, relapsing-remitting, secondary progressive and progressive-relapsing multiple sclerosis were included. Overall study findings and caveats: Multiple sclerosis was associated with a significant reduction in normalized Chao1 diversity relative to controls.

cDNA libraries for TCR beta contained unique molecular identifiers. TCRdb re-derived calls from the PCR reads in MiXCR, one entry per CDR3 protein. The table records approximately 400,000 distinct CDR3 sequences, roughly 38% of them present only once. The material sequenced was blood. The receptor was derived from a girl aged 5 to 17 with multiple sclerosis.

CDR3 in DNA: TGTGCCAGCAGTTACCAGACGGGGACAGGGGCCCCCAATGAGCAGTTCTTC. Its protein is CASSYQTGTGAPNEQFF. This chain connects TRBV6-5 to TRBJ2-1; 10 bases align to TRBD1. V trimming: 2 bases; J trimming: 6 bases; junction bases outside the gene matches: 10. The CDR3 is 17 amino acids. In germline, CDR1 is MNHEY, CDR2 SVGAGI.